This TCR beta chain was recovered during a study of T-cell memory formation after mild COVID-19. The 5'RACE method, run with constant-segment primers, produced TCR alpha and TCR beta cDNA libraries (carrying sample barcodes and UMIs). Via MiXCR, TCRdb re-called the 5' RACE reads, giving one row per CDR3 protein. The repertoire holds about 49,000 distinct CDR3 sequences, with about 7.3% as singletons. On this clonotype itself: Its specificity is not known.

Trimming shortened V by 2 bases and J by 5 bases, and 10 bases separated the two germline ends. The CDR3 loop spans 14 amino acids. Germline CDR1 MDHEN, CDR2 SYDVKM. Study-wide results and limits: Contracting clones from day 15 to 85 showed balanced CD4/CD8; later expanders favored CD4+.

This chain joins TRBV28 and TRBJ1-5; D gene unclear. Sequences were obtained from PBMCs or a T cell subset sorted from them (not recorded which). This sequence originates from a man between 18 and 35 years old who had mild COVID-19 (a few samples of this study predate the infection). Cell type and time point are not known. The CDR3 sequence is CASSLKRADQPQHF. In nucleotides, the CDR3 is TGTGCCAGCAGTTTAAAAAGGGCCGATCAGCCCCAGCATTTT.